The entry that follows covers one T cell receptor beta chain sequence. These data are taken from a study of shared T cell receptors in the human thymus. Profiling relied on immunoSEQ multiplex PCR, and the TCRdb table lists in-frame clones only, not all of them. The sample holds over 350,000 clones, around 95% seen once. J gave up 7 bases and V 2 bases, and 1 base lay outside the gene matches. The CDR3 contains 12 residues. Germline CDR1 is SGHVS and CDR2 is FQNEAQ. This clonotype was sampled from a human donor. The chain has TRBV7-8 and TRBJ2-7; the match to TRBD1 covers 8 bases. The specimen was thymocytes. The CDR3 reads CASSLYRGEQYF. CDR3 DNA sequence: TGTGCCAGCAGCTTATACAGGGGGGAGCAGTACTTC.